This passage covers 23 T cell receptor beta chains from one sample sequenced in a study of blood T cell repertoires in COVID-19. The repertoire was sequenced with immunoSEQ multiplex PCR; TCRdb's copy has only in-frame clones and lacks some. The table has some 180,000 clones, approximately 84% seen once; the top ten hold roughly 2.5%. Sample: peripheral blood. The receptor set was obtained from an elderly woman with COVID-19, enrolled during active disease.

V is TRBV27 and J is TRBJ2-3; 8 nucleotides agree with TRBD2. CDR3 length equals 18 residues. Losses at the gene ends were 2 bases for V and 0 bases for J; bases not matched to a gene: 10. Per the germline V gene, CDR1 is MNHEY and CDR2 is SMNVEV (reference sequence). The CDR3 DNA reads TGTGCCAGCAGTTTAAGTAGGGAAGCGGGAGTAAGCACAGATACGCAGTATTTT. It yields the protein CASSLSREAGVSTDTQYF.

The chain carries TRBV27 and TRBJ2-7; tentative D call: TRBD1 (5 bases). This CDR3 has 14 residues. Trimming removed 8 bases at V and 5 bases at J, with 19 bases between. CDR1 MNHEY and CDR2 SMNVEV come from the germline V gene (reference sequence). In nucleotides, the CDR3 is TGTGCCAGCCGCCAGGGTGGCAGGGTCAACGAGCAGTACTTC. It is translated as CASRQGGRVNEQYF.

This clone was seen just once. CDR3: CASTPTVNTEAFF. The CDR3 region has the DNA TGTGCCAGTACCCCGACAGTGAACACTGAAGCTTTCTTT. The chain is built from TRBV19 and TRBJ1-1; D possibly corresponds to TRBD1 (5 bases). CDR3 length: 13 residues. V lost 7 bases to trimming and J lost 0 bases, with 9 bases between them. CDR1 LNHDA and CDR2 SQIVND come from the germline V gene (reference sequence).

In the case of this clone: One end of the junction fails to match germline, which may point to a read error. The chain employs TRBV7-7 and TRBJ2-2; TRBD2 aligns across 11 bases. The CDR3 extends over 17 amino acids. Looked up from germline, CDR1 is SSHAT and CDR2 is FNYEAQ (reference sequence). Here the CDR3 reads CASSPLAGAFFTGELFF. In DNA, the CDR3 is TGTGCTAGCAGCCCACTAGCGGGGGCCTTCTTCACCGGGGAGCTGTTTTTT.

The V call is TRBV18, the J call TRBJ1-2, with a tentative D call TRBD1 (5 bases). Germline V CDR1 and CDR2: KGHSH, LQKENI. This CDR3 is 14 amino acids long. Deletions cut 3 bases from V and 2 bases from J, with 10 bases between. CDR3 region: CASSPLTANYGYTF. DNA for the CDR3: TGTGCCAGCTCACCCCTGACAGCAAACTATGGCTACACCTTC. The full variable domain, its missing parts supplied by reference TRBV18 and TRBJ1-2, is NAGVMQNPRHLVRRRGQEARLRCSPMKGHSHVYWYRQLPEEGLKFMVYLQKENIIDESGMPKERFSAEFPKEGPSILRIQQVVRGDSAAYFCASSPLTANYGYTFGSGTRLTVV.

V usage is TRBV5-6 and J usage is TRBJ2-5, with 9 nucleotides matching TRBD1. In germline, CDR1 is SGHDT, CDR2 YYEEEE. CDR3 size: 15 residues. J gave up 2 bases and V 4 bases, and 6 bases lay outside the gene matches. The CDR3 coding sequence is TGTGCCAGCAGCACTCCGGGGACAGGGCAAGAGACCCAGTACTTC. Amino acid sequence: CASSTPGTGQETQYF.

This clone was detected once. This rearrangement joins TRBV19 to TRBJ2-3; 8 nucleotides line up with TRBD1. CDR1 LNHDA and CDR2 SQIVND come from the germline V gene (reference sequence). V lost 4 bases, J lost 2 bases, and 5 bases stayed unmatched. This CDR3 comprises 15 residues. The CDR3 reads CASSTRTGPTDTQYF. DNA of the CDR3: TGTGCCAGTAGTACAAGGACAGGGCCCACAGATACGCAGTATTTT.

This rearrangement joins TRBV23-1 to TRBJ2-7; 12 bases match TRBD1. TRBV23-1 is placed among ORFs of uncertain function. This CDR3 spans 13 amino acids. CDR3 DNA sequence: TGCCCACCCGGGACAGGGGGCCCCTACGAGCAGTACTTC. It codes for CPPGTGGPYEQYF.

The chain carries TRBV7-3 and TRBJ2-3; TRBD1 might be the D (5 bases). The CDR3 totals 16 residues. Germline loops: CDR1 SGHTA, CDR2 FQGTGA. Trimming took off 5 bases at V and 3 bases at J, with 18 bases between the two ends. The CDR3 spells CASSQGQVPETDTQYF. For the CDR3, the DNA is TGTGCCAGCAGCCAGGGTCAAGTGCCTGAAACAGATACGCAGTATTTT.

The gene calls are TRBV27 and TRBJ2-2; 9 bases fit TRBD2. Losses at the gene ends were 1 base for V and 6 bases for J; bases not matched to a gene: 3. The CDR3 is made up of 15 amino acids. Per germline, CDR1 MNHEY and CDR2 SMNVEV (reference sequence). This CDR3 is CASSLLAGESGELFF. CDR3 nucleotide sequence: TGTGCCAGCAGTTTATTAGCGGGAGAATCCGGGGAGCTGTTTTTT.

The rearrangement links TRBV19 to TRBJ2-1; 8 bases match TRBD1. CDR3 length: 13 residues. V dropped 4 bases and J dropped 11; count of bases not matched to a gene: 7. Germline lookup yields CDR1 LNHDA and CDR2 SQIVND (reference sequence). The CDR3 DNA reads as TGTGCCAGTAGTAAGGACAGGGAGAGGCAGCAGTTCTTC. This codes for CASSKDRERQQFF.

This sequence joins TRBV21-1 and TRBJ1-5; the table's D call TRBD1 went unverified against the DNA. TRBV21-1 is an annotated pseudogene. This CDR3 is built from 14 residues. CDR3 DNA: TGTGCCAGCACCGACAGGGGAGGCAATCAGCCCCAGCATTTT. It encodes CASTDRGGNQPQHF.

The CDR3 reads CAWRGRQGSATDTQYF. The CDR3 region has the DNA TGTGCCTGGAGGGGACGACAGGGGAGTGCGACAGATACGCAGTATTTT. The chain carries TRBV30 and TRBJ2-3; 8 bases align to TRBD1. Germline V lookup: CDR1 GTSNPN, CDR2 SVGIG (reference sequence). Unmatched junction bases numbered 11, after V lost 3 bases and J lost 3 bases. This CDR3 has 16 residues.

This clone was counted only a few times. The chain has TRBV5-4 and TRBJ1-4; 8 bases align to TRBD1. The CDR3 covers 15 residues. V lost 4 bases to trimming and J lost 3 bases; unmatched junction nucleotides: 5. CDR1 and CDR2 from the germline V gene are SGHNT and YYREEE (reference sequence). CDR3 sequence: CASSPGQAPNEKLFF. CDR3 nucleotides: TGTGCCAGCAGCCCGGGACAGGCGCCTAATGAAAAACTGTTTTTT.

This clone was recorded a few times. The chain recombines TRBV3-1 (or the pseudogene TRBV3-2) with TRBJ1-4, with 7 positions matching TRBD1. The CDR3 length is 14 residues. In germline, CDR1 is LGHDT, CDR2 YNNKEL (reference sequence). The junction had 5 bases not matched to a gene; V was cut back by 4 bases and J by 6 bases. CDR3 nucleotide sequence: TGTGCCAGCAGCCTACAGGGGTTTGATGAAAAACTGTTTTTT. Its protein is CASSLQGFDEKLFF.

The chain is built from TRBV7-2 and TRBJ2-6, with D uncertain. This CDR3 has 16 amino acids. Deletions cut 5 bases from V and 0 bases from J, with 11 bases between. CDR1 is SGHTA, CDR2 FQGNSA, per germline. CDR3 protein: CASSPRLSSGANVLTF. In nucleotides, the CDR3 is TGTGCCAGCAGCCCCCGATTGAGCTCTGGGGCCAACGTCCTGACTTTC.

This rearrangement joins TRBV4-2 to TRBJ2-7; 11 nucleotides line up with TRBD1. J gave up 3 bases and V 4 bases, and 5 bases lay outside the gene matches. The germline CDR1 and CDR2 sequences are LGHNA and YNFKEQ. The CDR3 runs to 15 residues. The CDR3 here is CASSLSGTGGYEQYF. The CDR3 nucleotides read TGTGCCAGCAGCCTGTCCGGGACAGGGGGCTACGAGCAGTACTTC.

The CDR3 region has the DNA TGTGCCAGCAGCCAAGCCTCTAACCGACTAGCGGGATTCAATGAGCAGTTCTTC. Translation: CASSQASNRLAGFNEQFF. The chain uses TRBV14 and TRBJ2-1, with 11 bases lining up with TRBD2. Germline V gene data show CDR1 as SGHDN and CDR2 as FVKESK. With V trimmed by 1 base and J by 6 bases, 11 bases remained unmatched. The CDR3 sequence is 18 residues long.

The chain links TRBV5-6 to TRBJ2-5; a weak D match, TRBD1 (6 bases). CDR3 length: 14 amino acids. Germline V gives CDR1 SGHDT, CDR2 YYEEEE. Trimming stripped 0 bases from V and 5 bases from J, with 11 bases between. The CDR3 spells CASSLDGGWETQYF. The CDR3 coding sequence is TGTGCCAGCAGCTTGGATGGGGGCTGGGAGACCCAGTACTTC.

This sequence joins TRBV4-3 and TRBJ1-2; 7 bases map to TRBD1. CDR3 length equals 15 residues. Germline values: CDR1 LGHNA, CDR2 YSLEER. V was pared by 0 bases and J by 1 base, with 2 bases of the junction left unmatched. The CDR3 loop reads CASSQDRQGNYGYTF. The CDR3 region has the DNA TGCGCCAGCAGCCAAGATAGACAGGGTAACTATGGCTACACCTTC.

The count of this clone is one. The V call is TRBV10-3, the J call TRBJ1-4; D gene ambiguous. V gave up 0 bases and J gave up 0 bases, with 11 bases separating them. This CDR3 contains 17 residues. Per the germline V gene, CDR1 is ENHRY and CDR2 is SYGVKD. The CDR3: CAISESQTYPTNEKLFF. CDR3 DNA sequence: TGTGCCATCAGTGAGTCGCAGACATACCCAACTAATGAAAAACTGTTTTTT.

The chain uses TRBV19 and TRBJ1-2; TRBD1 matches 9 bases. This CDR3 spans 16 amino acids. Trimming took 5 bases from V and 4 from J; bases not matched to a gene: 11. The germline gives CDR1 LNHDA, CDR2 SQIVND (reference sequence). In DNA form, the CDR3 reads TGTGCCAGTAGTGTCCATGGAGTACAGGGGGCCTATGGCTACACCTTC. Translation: CASSVHGVQGAYGYTF.

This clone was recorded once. CDR3 coding DNA: TGTGCCAGCTCACCATTCGGGAGAGAAGATACGCAGTATTTT. It translates to CASSPFGREDTQYF. This chain joins TRBV18 and TRBJ2-3; D possibly corresponds to TRBD2 (6 bases). Germline CDR1 reads KGHSH; CDR2 reads LQKENI. Trimming took 2 bases from V and 5 from J, leaving 11 bases between them. The CDR3 has 14 amino acids.